This T cell receptor (beta chain) was found in a study of T cell repertoires in cytomegalovirus infection. The study's findings and limits: Across the ex vivo response, the dominant clonotypes were HLA-C-restricted CMV-specific TCR beta clonotypes.

The CDR3 spans 16 residues. Deletions cut 0 bases from V and 3 bases from J, with 14 bases between. Looked up from germline, CDR1 is PRHDT and CDR2 is FYEKMQ (reference sequence). Comment on this clonotype: Its antigen is unidentified.

MiXCR was run by TCRdb on the reads, yielding one entry per CDR3 protein. The sample records about 78,000 distinct CDR3 sequences, approximately 39% being singletons. This receptor was obtained from a human donor in good health (CMV status not recorded). Some clones in this sample may be carry-over from other donors' samples. This specimen was CD8+ T cells from cultured PBMCs, taken from culture after CMV antigen stimulation. The chain combines TRBV13 with TRBJ1-1; TRBD1 is a possible D gene (5 bases). The CDR3 DNA reads TGTGCCAGCAGCTTAGGATCAGGGATTGTGGACACTGAAGCTTTCTTT. Protein sequence: CASSLGSGIVDTEAFF. Combining the CDR3 with reference TRBV13 and TRBJ1-1 gives the whole variable domain AAGVIQSPRHLIKEKRETATLKCYPIPRHDTVYWYQQGPGQDPQFLISFYEKMQSDKGSIPDRFSAQQFSDYHSELNMSSLELGDSALYFCASSLGSGIVDTEAFFGQGTRLTVV.